This is a list of T cell receptor beta chains from one sample in a study of T-cell memory formation after mild COVID-19. TCRdb analysed the 5' RACE reads with MiXCR anew, one entry per CDR3 protein. The sample consists of about 130,000 distinct CDR3 sequences, 5% to 6.5% of them appearing once. Sequencing was done on a sample of PBMCs or a T cell subset sorted from them (not recorded which). Receptors originate from an adult woman who had mild COVID-19 (a few samples of this study predate the infection). Cell type and time point are not known. Both conserved end residues are part of each CDR3. D genes are given only for firm matches. Clone size is given for some rows only: seen once, a few or many times, or a class if the clone is expanded.

j_call d_call clone_size v_call cdr3_aa cdr3_nt
TRBJ2-1 TRBD2 many TRBV12-3/TRBV12-4 CASRRTSGTGSSYNEQFF TGTGCCAGCAGAAGAACTAGCGGCACAGGAAGCTCCTACAATGAGCAGTTCTTC
TRBJ1-2 TRBD1 . TRBV5-1 CASSLESGTGYGYTF TGCGCCAGCAGCTTGGAGAGCGGGACAGGCTATGGCTACACCTTC
TRBJ2-1 . few TRBV12-3/TRBV12-4 CASSTRGFNEQFF TGTGCCAGCAGTACAAGGGGGTTCAATGAGCAGTTCTTC
TRBJ1-2 . many TRBV6-5 CASSYDVRTGYTF TGTGCCAGCAGTTACGACGTACGCACCGGCTACACCTTC
TRBJ2-1 . few TRBV12-3/TRBV12-4 CASSFRGTYGYEQFF TGTGCCAGCAGTTTTCGTGGGACCTACGGCTATGAGCAGTTCTTC
TRBJ1-5 . few TRBV9 CASSPRPETSPQHF TGTGCCAGCAGCCCCCGACCCGAAACTTCCCCCCAGCATTTT
TRBJ2-1 . . TRBV18 CASSPGGQHNEQFF TGTGCCAGCTCACCAGGTGGACAGCACAATGAGCAGTTCTTC
TRBJ2-2 TRBD1 many TRBV20-1 CSATPGQGIRSTGELFF TGCAGTGCGACCCCCGGACAGGGGATAAGGAGCACCGGGGAGCTGTTTTTT
TRBJ2-7 . few TRBV2 CASSWQYEQYF TGTGCCAGCAGTTGGCAGTACGAGCAGTACTTC
TRBJ2-7 TRBD2 few TRBV5-1 CASSLELAGGNEQYF TGCGCCAGCAGCTTGGAGCTAGCGGGAGGGAACGAGCAGTACTTC
TRBJ2-7 . many TRBV20-1 CSATRDISYEQYF TGCAGTGCTACGCGGGACATATCCTACGAGCAGTACTTC
TRBJ2-2 TRBD2 . TRBV5-1 CASSVTSGSIGGELFF TGCGCCAGCAGCGTGACTAGCGGGAGTATCGGCGGGGAGCTGTTTTTT
TRBJ2-3 . many TRBV24-1 CATSDFREEEDTQYF TGTGCCACCAGTGATTTTAGGGAAGAGGAAGATACGCAGTATTTT
TRBJ2-3 TRBD2 . TRBV7-3 CASSSLAGLNTDTQYF TGTGCCAGCAGCTCTCTAGCGGGTTTAAATACAGATACGCAGTATTTT
TRBJ2-1 TRBD1 many TRBV7-9 CASSLEGGVINEQFF TGTGCCAGCAGCTTAGAAGGGGGCGTTATTAATGAGCAGTTCTTC
TRBJ1-1 . many TRBV20-1 CSASTGLSGEAFF TGCAGTGCCTCTACTGGACTCTCGGGGGAAGCTTTCTTT
TRBJ2-3 . . TRBV12-3/TRBV12-4 CASSTTVSGTDTQYF TGTGCCAGCAGTACGACAGTTTCGGGCACAGATACGCAGTATTTT
TRBJ2-3 TRBD1 few TRBV9 CASSVVGTGTSTDTQYF TGTGCCAGCAGCGTAGTCGGGACAGGTACTAGCACAGATACGCAGTATTTT
TRBJ2-3 . . TRBV6-6 CASSYGQGSTDTQYF TGTGCCAGCAGTTACGGGCAGGGTTCCACAGATACGCAGTATTTT
TRBJ2-1 TRBD2 . TRBV7-2 CASGMQGTSGYNEQFF TGTGCCAGCGGGATGCAGGGGACTAGCGGATACAATGAGCAGTTCTTC
TRBJ2-1 TRBD1 few TRBV20-1 CSARGGQVRNFFF TGCAGTGCTAGAGGGGGACAGGTCCGGAACTTCTTCTTC
TRBJ2-3 TRBD2 many TRBV7-2 CASSLGLAGGRETQYF TGTGCCAGCAGCTTAGGACTAGCGGGAGGTCGGGAAACGCAGTATTTT
TRBJ1-2 TRBD1 . TRBV27 CASSLSGDREGYGYTF TGTGCCAGCAGTTTATCCGGGGACAGGGAGGGGTATGGCTACACCTTC
TRBJ1-1 TRBD1 few TRBV20-1 CSAGRGTGPFIKEAFF TGCAGTGCTGGCCGGGGGACAGGGCCTTTTATAAAGGAAGCTTTCTTT
TRBJ2-2 . . TRBV7-8 CASSLESGSGLNGELFF TGTGCCAGCAGCTTAGAGTCCGGGTCAGGGTTGAACGGGGAGCTGTTTTTT
TRBJ2-7 TRBD1 many TRBV6-5 CAAGQGYEQYF TGTGCGGCGGGACAGGGTTACGAGCAGTACTTC
TRBJ1-2 TRBD1 . TRBV7-2 CASSPRDSYGYTF TGTGCCAGCAGCCCCCGGGACAGCTATGGCTACACCTTC
TRBJ1-1 . . TRBV6-5 CASSSPGGSTEAFF TGTGCCAGCAGCTCTCCTGGGGGATCTACTGAAGCTTTCTTT
TRBJ1-1 . few TRBV25-1 CASSESRVLDTEAFF TGTGCCAGCAGTGAATCTAGGGTATTGGACACTGAAGCTTTCTTT